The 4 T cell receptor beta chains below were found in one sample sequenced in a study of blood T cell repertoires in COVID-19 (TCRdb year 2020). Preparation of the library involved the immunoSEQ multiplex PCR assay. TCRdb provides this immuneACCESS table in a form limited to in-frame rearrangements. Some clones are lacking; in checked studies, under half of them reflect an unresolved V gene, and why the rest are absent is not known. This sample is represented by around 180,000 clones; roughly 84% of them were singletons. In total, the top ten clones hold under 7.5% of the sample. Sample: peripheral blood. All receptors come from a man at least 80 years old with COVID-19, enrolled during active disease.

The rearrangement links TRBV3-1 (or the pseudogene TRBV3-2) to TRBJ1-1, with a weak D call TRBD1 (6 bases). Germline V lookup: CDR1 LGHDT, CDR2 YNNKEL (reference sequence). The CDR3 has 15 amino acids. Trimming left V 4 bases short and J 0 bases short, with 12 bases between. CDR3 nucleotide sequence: TGTGCCAGCAGCCCTCGCGACAGGTTGAACACTGAAGCTTTCTTT. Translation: CASSPRDRLNTEAFF.

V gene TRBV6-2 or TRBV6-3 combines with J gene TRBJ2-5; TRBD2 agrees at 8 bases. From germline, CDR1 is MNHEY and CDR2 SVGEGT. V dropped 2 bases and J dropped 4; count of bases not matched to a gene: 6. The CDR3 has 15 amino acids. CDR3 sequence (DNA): TGTGCCAGCAGTTACCGTGGGACTAGAGGAGAGACCCAGTACTTC. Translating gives CASSYRGTRGETQYF.

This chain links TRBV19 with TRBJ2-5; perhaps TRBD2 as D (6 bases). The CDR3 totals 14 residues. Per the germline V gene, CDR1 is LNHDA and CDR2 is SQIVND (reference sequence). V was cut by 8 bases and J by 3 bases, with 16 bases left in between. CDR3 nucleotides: TGTGCCAGTCACAGTGGAGGGGTCAAAGAGACCCAGTACTTC. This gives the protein CASHSGGVKETQYF.

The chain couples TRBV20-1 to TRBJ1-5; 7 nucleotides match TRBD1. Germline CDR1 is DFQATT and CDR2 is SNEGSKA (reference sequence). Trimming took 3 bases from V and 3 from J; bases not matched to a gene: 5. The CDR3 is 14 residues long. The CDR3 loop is CSASGTAYNQPQHF. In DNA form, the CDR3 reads TGCAGTGCTAGTGGGACAGCCTACAATCAGCCCCAGCATTTT.